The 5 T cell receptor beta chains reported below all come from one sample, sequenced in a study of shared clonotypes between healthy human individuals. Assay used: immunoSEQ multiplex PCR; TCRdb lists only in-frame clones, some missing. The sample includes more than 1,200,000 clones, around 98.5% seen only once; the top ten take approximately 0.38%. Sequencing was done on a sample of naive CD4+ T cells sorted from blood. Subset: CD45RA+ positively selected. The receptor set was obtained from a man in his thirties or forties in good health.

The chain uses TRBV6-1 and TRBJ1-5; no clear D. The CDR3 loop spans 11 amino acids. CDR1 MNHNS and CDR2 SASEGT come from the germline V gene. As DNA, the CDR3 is TGTGTCATCGGCGGCAATCAGCCCCAGCATTTT. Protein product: CVIGGNQPQHF.

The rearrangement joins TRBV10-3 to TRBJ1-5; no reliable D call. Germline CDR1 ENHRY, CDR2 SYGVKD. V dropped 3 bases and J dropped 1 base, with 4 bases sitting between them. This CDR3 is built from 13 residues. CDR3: CAISEGSNQPQHF. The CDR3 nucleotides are TGTGCCATCAGTGAAGGGAGCAATCAGCCCCAGCATTTT.

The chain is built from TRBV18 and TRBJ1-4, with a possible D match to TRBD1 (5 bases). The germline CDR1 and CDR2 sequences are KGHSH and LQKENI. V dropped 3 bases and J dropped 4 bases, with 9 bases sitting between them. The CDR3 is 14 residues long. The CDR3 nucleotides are TGTGCCAGCTCACCGTGGGGCCTTAATGAAAAACTGTTTTTT. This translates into CASSPWGLNEKLFF.

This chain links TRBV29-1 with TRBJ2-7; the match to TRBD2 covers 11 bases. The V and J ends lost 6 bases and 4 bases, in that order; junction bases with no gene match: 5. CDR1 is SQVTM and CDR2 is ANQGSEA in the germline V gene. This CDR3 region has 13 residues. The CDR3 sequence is CSVTSGSFYEQYF. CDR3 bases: TGCAGCGTCACTAGCGGGAGTTTTTACGAGCAGTACTTC.

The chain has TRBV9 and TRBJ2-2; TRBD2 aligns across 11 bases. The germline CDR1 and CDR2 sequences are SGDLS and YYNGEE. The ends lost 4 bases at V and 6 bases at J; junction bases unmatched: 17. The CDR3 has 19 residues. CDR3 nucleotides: TGTGCCAGCAGCCGCAGTGACCCGGGACTAGCGGTTGAGCCCGGGGAGCTGTTTTTT. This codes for CASSRSDPGLAVEPGELFF.